These T cell receptor beta chains were read from a single sample in a study of T cell responses to AZD1222 COVID-19 vaccine. Method: immunoSEQ multiplex PCR; TCRdb's copy keeps in-frame clones and lacks some. The sample holds around 160,000 clones; roughly 90% are singletons and the top ten take 1.4%. The source was peripheral blood, collected on day 0 of AZD1222 vaccination. The receptors come from an adult in good health. Each CDR3 is given with its conserved first and last residue. The D gene is left open where the match is weak.

cdr3_aa,v_call,j_call,d_call
CAWSEGFYGYTF,TRBV30,TRBJ1-2,-
CASSIGTATLHYEQYF,TRBV18,TRBJ2-7,-
CASSIERQGEQFF,TRBV25-1,TRBJ2-1,TRBD1
CASSKGQGPGGSYNEQFF,TRBV2,TRBJ2-1,TRBD1
CASSLRTGTEAFF,TRBV7-6,TRBJ1-1,-
CAITKKGLAGGNEQFF,TRBV10-3,TRBJ2-1,TRBD2
CASSLGGLGTEAFF,TRBV7-9,TRBJ1-1,-
CASSPTSGTAYNEQFF,TRBV7-3,TRBJ2-1,-
CASSLGQGRGEQFF,TRBV5-1,TRBJ2-1,TRBD1
CASSFSGQTNTEAFF,TRBV28,TRBJ1-1,-
CASRPTWDRIYEQYF,TRBV6-5,TRBJ2-7,TRBD1
CASSIGDEQYF,TRBV18,TRBJ2-7,-
CASSTGTGHTDEQYF,TRBV19,TRBJ2-7,TRBD1
CASSLPGPTDTQYF,TRBV3-1/TRBV3-2,TRBJ2-3,-
CASSSRTGDGTEAFF,TRBV11-3,TRBJ1-1,TRBD1
CASKPARRSHDEKLFF,TRBV19,TRBJ1-4,-
CASSQGAGAAGELFF,TRBV4-3,TRBJ2-2,-
CASSPDRGNQPQHF,TRBV2,TRBJ1-5,TRBD1
CASSLAGSGGYTF,TRBV7-2,TRBJ1-2,-
CASSDPGRTEAFF,TRBV2,TRBJ1-1,-
CASSFNALYQETQYF,TRBV5-1,TRBJ2-5,-
CASSLEGSGQPQHF,TRBV11-2,TRBJ1-5,-
CASSTVPRTGGNTIYF,TRBV19,TRBJ1-3,TRBD1
CATAGTVNTEAFF,TRBV19,TRBJ1-1,-
CASSQTTPETQYF,TRBV3-1/TRBV3-2,TRBJ2-5,-
CASSLGTGIYEQYF,TRBV5-5,TRBJ2-7,TRBD1
CASSQDLEGTEAFF,TRBV4-3,TRBJ1-1,-
CASSQEAQGDYNEQFF,TRBV14,TRBJ2-1,-
CASSSTGPFNEQFF,TRBV6-5,TRBJ2-1,-
CASGDRDGTYGYTF,TRBV6-5,TRBJ1-2,TRBD1
CASSLRRGPDTQYF,TRBV7-2,TRBJ2-3,-
CASSQQAGNEQYF,TRBV28,TRBJ2-7,-
CASSLNRGGSGELFF,TRBV7-3,TRBJ2-2,TRBD1
CASSLRGLVWYEQYF,TRBV27,TRBJ2-7,TRBD2
CASSLGDRSSYEQYF,TRBV5-1,TRBJ2-7,TRBD1
CASSLSLLAGGADTQYF,TRBV5-8,TRBJ2-3,TRBD2
CASSVDLSGSETQYF,TRBV9,TRBJ2-5,TRBD2
CASSEEGFFEQFF,TRBV2,TRBJ2-1,-
CASSRTGSYEQYF,TRBV3-1/TRBV3-2,TRBJ2-7,-
CASGLTGSRETQYF,TRBV11-2,TRBJ2-5,-
CASSFNRGGNQPQHF,TRBV7-2,TRBJ1-5,TRBD1
CASSPMGRVAGNTIYF,TRBV7-2,TRBJ1-3,-
CASKPGQGSPTQYF,TRBV19,TRBJ2-3,TRBD1
CASSASYNQPQHF,TRBV6-4,TRBJ1-5,-
CASQGAADEQYF,TRBV25-1,TRBJ2-7,-
CASSLPSGNTEAFF,TRBV5-1,TRBJ1-1,-